This T cell receptor beta chain was observed in a study of blood T cell repertoires in COVID-19. Study background: The study drew acute and convalescent COVID-19 samples from the United States, Italy and Spain.

Profiling relied on immunoSEQ multiplex PCR, and the TCRdb table lists in-frame clones only, not all of them. The table lists around 180,000 clones, around 85% of them singletons. This CDR3 spans 18 amino acids. The ends lost 2 bases at V and 3 bases at J; junction bases unmatched: 11. Germline V gene lookup returns CDR1 MNHEY and CDR2 SVGEGT. This chain uses TRBV6-2 or TRBV6-3 with TRBJ2-1; 9 bases agree with TRBD2. The receptor was isolated from an elderly woman with acute or convalescent COVID-19. The sample taken for sequencing was peripheral blood. The CDR3 DNA is TGTGCCAGCAGTTACCCGGTAGCGGGAGTCCCAAACTACAATGAGCAGTTCTTC. Its protein product is CASSYPVAGVPNYNEQFF.